The 13 T cell receptor beta chains reported below all come from one sample, sequenced in a study of blood T cell repertoires in COVID-19. TCRdb's copy holds only in-frame clones and misses some; the assay was immunoSEQ multiplex PCR. The table includes 90,000 to 110,000 clones, about four fifths detected once. Sequenced input: peripheral blood. The source of these receptors is an elderly man with acute or convalescent COVID-19.

This clone has only one observation. The J gene is TRBJ1-2, the V gene TRBV24-1; D is undetermined. Trimming shortened V by 2 bases and J by 5 bases, and 11 bases separated the two germline ends. Germline loops: CDR1 KGHDR, CDR2 SFDVKD. CDR3 length equals 14 residues. The CDR3 DNA follows: TGTGCCACCAGTGATTGGGAGAGAAGGTATGGCTACACCTTC. Its translation is CATSDWERRYGYTF.

V gene TRBV5-1 combines with J gene TRBJ1-4; 7 nucleotides align to TRBD1. Unmatched junction bases numbered 7, after V lost 4 bases and J lost 7 bases. Germline values: CDR1 SGHRS, CDR2 YFSETQ. The CDR3 runs 14 residues. The CDR3, as DNA: TGCGCCAGCAGCCAGACAGGGCGTGGTGAAAAACTGTTTTTT. Translating gives CASSQTGRGEKLFF.

CDR3 sequence: CASSHKGHRGLETQYF. CDR3 sequence (DNA): TGTGCCAGCAGCCATAAGGGACACAGGGGGCTTGAGACCCAGTACTTC. The chain combines TRBV5-6 with TRBJ2-5; the match to TRBD1 covers 9 bases. The junction had 12 bases not matched to a gene; V was cut back by 4 bases and J by 5 bases. Germline V CDR1 and CDR2: SGHDT, YYEEEE. There are 16 residues in the CDR3.

The rearrangement uses TRBV5-4 and TRBJ1-2; a possible D gene is TRBD1 (6 bases). The CDR3 runs to 14 residues. The germline V gene has CDR1 SGHNT and CDR2 YYREEE (reference sequence). Trimming cost V 5 bases and J 4 bases, with 15 bases left between them. The CDR3 DNA follows: TGTGCCAGCAGTCAGAAAAAACAGGGCTATGGCTACACCTTC. It yields the protein CASSQKKQGYGYTF.

The chain has TRBV11-2 and TRBJ2-6, with D possibly being TRBD2 (6 bases). V gave up 2 bases and J gave up 2 bases, with 7 bases separating them. The CDR3 is 15 amino acids. Germline loops: CDR1 SGHAT, CDR2 FQNNGV. The CDR3 spells CASSLRLAGANVLTF. CDR3 bases: TGTGCCAGCAGCTTAAGACTAGCTGGGGCCAACGTCCTGACTTTC. The full variable domain, in which reference TRBV11-2 and TRBJ2-6 provide the parts outside the CDR3, is EAGVAQSPRYKIIEKRQSVAFWCNPISGHATLYWYQQILGQGPKLLIQFQNNGVVDDSQLPKDRFSAERLKGVDSTLKIQPAKLEDSAVYLCASSLRLAGANVLTFGAGSRLTVL.

Only a few counts were recorded for this clone. The rearrangement links TRBV2 to TRBJ2-5, with a possible D match to TRBD2 (6 bases). CDR1 is SNHLY, CDR2 FYNNEI, per germline. V lost 0 bases to trimming and J lost 4 bases, with 12 bases between them. The CDR3 consists of 15 residues. The CDR3 DNA is TGTGCCAGCAGTGAAGCTCCTCTGGGGGGAGAGACCCAGTACTTC. This codes for CASSEAPLGGETQYF.

There are a few counts of this clone. V gene TRBV30 combines with J gene TRBJ1-2; 9 nucleotides line up with TRBD1. Trimming removed 0 bases from V and 2 bases from J; junction bases left unmatched: 4. Germline CDR1 GTSNPN, CDR2 SVGIG (reference sequence). CDR3 length: 15 amino acids. CDR3 sequence: CAWSVSDRGNYGYTF. CDR3 DNA sequence: TGTGCCTGGAGTGTCTCGGACAGGGGAAACTATGGCTACACCTTC.

The V call is TRBV5-1, the J call TRBJ1-2; the D is unclear. The ends were cut back, 4 bases at V and 2 bases at J, with 18 bases in the middle. CDR1 and CDR2 from the germline V gene are SGHRS and YFSETQ. There are 16 residues in the CDR3. The CDR3 DNA reads TGCGCCAGCAGCCCGGATGCCTGGACTGTGAACTATGGCTACACCTTC. Protein sequence: CASSPDAWTVNYGYTF. Filled out from reference TRBV5-1 and TRBJ1-2, the complete variable domain reads KAGVTQTPRYLIKTRGQQVTLSCSPISGHRSVSWYQQTPGQGLQFLFEYFSETQRNKGNFPGRFSGRQFSNSRSEMNVSTLELGDSALYLCASSPDAWTVNYGYTFGSGTRLTVV.

The chain carries TRBV5-5 and TRBJ1-6; TRBD1 aligns across 8 bases. Germline trimming cut 3 bases from V and 4 bases from J; bases unmatched to any gene: 6. Germline CDR1 is SGHKS and CDR2 is YYEKEE (reference sequence). The CDR3 has 16 amino acids. This CDR3 is CASSSGQALYNSPLHF. The DNA of the CDR3 is TGTGCCAGCAGCTCGGGACAGGCTCTTTATAATTCACCCCTCCACTTT.

The gene calls are TRBV11-3 and TRBJ1-1; D gene unclear. Per the germline V gene, CDR1 is SGHNT and CDR2 is YENEEA. V was clipped by 2 bases and J by 2 bases, with 9 bases between them. The CDR3 extends over 14 amino acids. CDR3 residues: CASSLRAGNTEAFF. CDR3 nucleotide sequence: TGTGCCAGCAGCTTAAGAGCGGGAAACACTGAAGCTTTCTTT.

This clone was picked up a small number of times. This sequence joins TRBV28 and TRBJ1-1; maybe TRBD1 (5 bases). Germline V CDR1 and CDR2: MDHEN, SYDVKM. The CDR3 has 13 residues. Deletions cut 4 bases from V and 6 bases from J, with 12 bases between. The CDR3 DNA is TGTGCCAGCAGTTCTCGACAGATCCCTGAAGCTTTCTTT. Translating gives CASSSRQIPEAFF.

The chain combines TRBV30 with TRBJ1-1, with no clear D. The CDR3 runs 14 residues. V was trimmed by 1 base and J by 1 base, leaving 10 bases between them. Germline assignment: CDR1 GTSNPN and CDR2 SVGIG (reference sequence). For the CDR3, the DNA is TGTGCCTGGAGTGATAGGCGGTGGAACACTGAAGCTTTCTTT. Translated: CAWSDRRWNTEAFF.

This clone was detected only a few times. The chain links TRBV6-1 to TRBJ2-2; maybe TRBD1 (6 bases). Germline V CDR1 and CDR2: MNHNS, SASEGT. V was pared by 2 bases and J by 8 bases, with 12 bases between. This CDR3 has 14 amino acids. The CDR3 loop is CASSERPGEGELFF. As DNA, the CDR3 is TGTGCCAGCAGTGAACGGCCAGGGGAAGGGGAGCTGTTTTTT.